The 23 T cell receptor beta chains below come from one sample, sequenced in a study of cytomegalovirus exposure and HLA in healthy donors. Profiling relied on immunoSEQ multiplex PCR, and the TCRdb table lists in-frame clones only, not all of them. The table lists around 260,000 clones, around 91% of them singletons. Sequencing used PBMCs. These receptors were taken from a woman aged 25 to 45 in good health and CMV-seronegative.

This chain joins TRBV5-1 and TRBJ2-7, with D perhaps TRBD2 (5 bases). V was cut by 2 bases and J by 0 bases, with 12 bases left in between. The CDR3 runs 15 residues. Germline V CDR1 and CDR2: SGHRS, YFSETQ. The CDR3 DNA is TGCGCCAGCAGCTTTACCCCGGAGGACTCCTACGAGCAGTACTTC. Translation: CASSFTPEDSYEQYF. The full variable domain, in which reference TRBV5-1 and TRBJ2-7 provide the parts outside the CDR3, is KAGVTQTPRYLIKTRGQQVTLSCSPISGHRSVSWYQQTPGQGLQFLFEYFSETQRNKGNFPGRFSGRQFSNSRSEMNVSTLELGDSALYLCASSFTPEDSYEQYFGPGTRLTVT.

The CDR3, as DNA: TGTGCCATCAGGGAGGGCAATCAGCCCCAGCATTTT. This translates into CAIREGNQPQHF. V usage is TRBV10-3 and J usage is TRBJ1-5; D gene unclear. The CDR3 contains 12 residues. V was pared by 6 bases and J by 2 bases, with 5 bases between. The germline gives CDR1 ENHRY, CDR2 SYGVKD.

V usage is TRBV11-2 and J usage is TRBJ2-4; 9 bases map to TRBD1. J gave up 7 bases and V 5 bases, and 6 bases lay outside the gene matches. Germline V gene data show CDR1 as SGHAT and CDR2 as FQNNGV. This CDR3 is 14 amino acids long. The CDR3 sequence is CASSHGQGSNIQYF. CDR3 nucleotide sequence: TGTGCCAGCAGCCACGGACAGGGGTCGAACATTCAGTACTTC. The full variable domain, its missing parts supplied by reference TRBV11-2 and TRBJ2-4, is EAGVAQSPRYKIIEKRQSVAFWCNPISGHATLYWYQQILGQGPKLLIQFQNNGVVDDSQLPKDRFSAERLKGVDSTLKIQPAKLEDSAVYLCASSHGQGSNIQYFGAGTRLSVL.

V gene TRBV7-9 combines with J gene TRBJ1-3; possibly TRBD1 for D (6 bases). CDR1 and CDR2 from the germline V gene are SEHNR and FQNEAQ (reference sequence). This CDR3 has 14 amino acids. The V and J ends lost 1 base and 2 bases respectively, with 6 bases between them. The CDR3 region has the DNA TGTGCCAGCAGCTTAGACAGGGCTGGAAACACCATATATTTT. Protein product: CASSLDRAGNTIYF.

V and J are TRBV29-1 and TRBJ2-7; 8 bases align to TRBD1. From germline, CDR1 is SQVTM and CDR2 ANQGSEA. This CDR3 is 14 amino acids long. V was pared by 6 bases and J by 2 bases, with 9 bases of the junction left unmatched. Here the CDR3 DNA reads TGCAGCGTCGTACCGGGACAGGTTCCCTACGAGCAGTACTTC. It is translated as CSVVPGQVPYEQYF.

This sequence joins TRBV29-1 and TRBJ2-2; 7 bases line up with TRBD2. This CDR3 contains 13 residues. Germline V gene sequence: CDR1 SQVTM, CDR2 ANQGSEA. Trimming removed 7 bases from V and 7 bases from J; junction bases left unmatched: 9. CDR3 amino acids: CSAGLDRGGELFF. The CDR3 DNA reads as TGCAGCGCTGGACTAGATCGGGGCGGGGAGCTGTTTTTT.

The gene calls are TRBV2 and TRBJ1-1, with TRBD1 matching over 7 bases. The CDR3 loop spans 13 amino acids. The J segment lost 4 bases and the V segment lost 7 bases, leaving 6 bases of the junction unmatched. Germline V lookup: CDR1 SNHLY, CDR2 FYNNEI. The CDR3 loop is CASNQGGSTEAFF. For the CDR3, the DNA is TGTGCCAGCAACCAGGGGGGTTCCACTGAAGCTTTCTTT.

The gene calls are TRBV19 and TRBJ2-7, with no clear D. CDR1 LNHDA and CDR2 SQIVND come from the germline V gene (reference sequence). The V end lost 8 bases, the J end lost 4 bases, and 9 bases lay between the germline ends. The length of the CDR3 is 11 residues. CDR3 sequence (DNA): TGTGCCAGTTTCAGTGGGTACGAGCAGTACTTC. It specifies CASFSGYEQYF.

V usage is TRBV4-1 and J usage is TRBJ2-5, with D unclear. CDR1 and CDR2 from the germline V gene are MGHRA and YSYEKL. Trimming shortened V by 5 bases and J by 2 bases, and 9 bases separated the two germline ends. The CDR3 sequence is 13 residues long. The CDR3 nucleotides are TGCGCCAGCAGCTTGGGGATTCAAGAGACCCAGTACTTC. This sequence encodes CASSLGIQETQYF.

This rearrangement joins TRBV13 to TRBJ2-1; 8 bases match TRBD2. J lost 5 bases, V lost 4 bases, and 13 bases had no gene match. Germline V CDR1 and CDR2: PRHDT, FYEKMQ (reference sequence). CDR3 size: 17 residues. As DNA, the CDR3 is TGTGCCAGCAGCTCCAACACCGGGAGGGCCACGGACAATGAGCAGTTCTTC. The encoded protein is CASSSNTGRATDNEQFF.

J is TRBJ2-3 and V is TRBV5-1; 7 positions match TRBD2. CDR3 size: 14 residues. Germline values: CDR1 SGHRS, CDR2 YFSETQ. V gave up 0 bases and J gave up 6 bases; unmatched junction bases: 4. CDR3 sequence (DNA): TGCGCCAGCAGCTTGGGGACTAGTTCGGATACGCAGTATTTT. Its translation is CASSLGTSSDTQYF.

The genes are TRBV27 and TRBJ2-1; 9 bases are a match to TRBD1. The V segment lost 6 bases and the J segment 4 bases; nucleotides outside the gene matches: 7. This CDR3 has 15 amino acids. Germline-derived CDR1 and CDR2 are MNHEY and SMNVEV (reference sequence). CDR3 DNA sequence: TGTGCCAGCAGGGTGGACAGGGGAAATTACAATGAGCAGTTCTTC. Protein sequence: CASRVDRGNYNEQFF.

The chain is built from TRBV27 and TRBJ2-2; tentatively, D is TRBD2 (7 bases). Germline V lookup: CDR1 MNHEY, CDR2 SMNVEV (reference sequence). The V gene lost 3 bases and the J gene lost 5 bases, with 13 bases spanning the gap. CDR3 length: 15 amino acids. CDR3 loop: CASSFRGAGTGELFF. The CDR3 DNA reads TGTGCCAGCAGTTTTCGGGGGGCGGGAACCGGGGAGCTGTTTTTT.

This rearrangement joins TRBV27 to TRBJ1-2; D is possibly TRBD1 (5 bases). This CDR3 region has 16 residues. With 2 bases removed from V and 5 bases from J, the gap between germline ends came to 18 bases. Per germline, CDR1 MNHEY and CDR2 SMNVEV (reference sequence). The CDR3 DNA reads as TGTGCCAGCAGTTTAAGCGCCGGGACGCCCAGGTATGGCTACACCTTC. This gives the protein CASSLSAGTPRYGYTF.

In this sample, this clone turned up a few times. The sample carries other DNA sequences with the same CDR3. The rearrangement links TRBV5-6 to TRBJ2-7; no firm D call. Germline-derived CDR1 and CDR2 are SGHDT and YYEEEE. V was pared by 0 bases and J by 4 bases, with 5 bases between. The CDR3 sequence is 12 residues long. This CDR3 reads CASSLGGYEQYF. In DNA form, the CDR3 reads TGTGCCAGCAGCTTGGGGGGATACGAGCAGTACTTC.

The chain employs TRBV4-1 and TRBJ2-5; D is perhaps TRBD1 (5 bases). Per the germline V gene, CDR1 is MGHRA and CDR2 is YSYEKL. The CDR3 is 17 residues long. The ends were cut back, 0 bases at V and 0 bases at J, with 14 bases in the middle. CDR3 bases: TGCGCCAGCAGCCAAGATTCGACGACAGCGTACCAAGAGACCCAGTACTTC. This gives the protein CASSQDSTTAYQETQYF.

The chain carries TRBV5-1 and TRBJ2-1; 13 nucleotides agree with TRBD2. In germline, CDR1 is SGHRS, CDR2 YFSETQ. V was pared by 4 bases and J by 5 bases, with 6 bases of the junction left unmatched. The CDR3 is 16 residues long. The CDR3 region has the DNA TGCGCCAGCAGCCAGGGGGGACTAGCGGGGAACAATGAGCAGTTCTTC. It is translated as CASSQGGLAGNNEQFF.

This sequence joins TRBV11-2 and TRBJ2-7; TRBD2 is a possible D gene (5 bases). Per germline, CDR1 SGHAT and CDR2 FQNNGV. Trimming stripped 5 bases from V and 6 bases from J, with 11 bases between. The CDR3 consists of 12 residues. In DNA form, the CDR3 reads TGTGCCAGCAGCCGACTAAGGCTCGAGCAGTACTTC. Its protein is CASSRLRLEQYF.

This clone came up once. V gene TRBV18 combines with J gene TRBJ2-3; D may match TRBD1 or TRBD2 (5 bases each). V lost 5 bases to trimming and J lost 3 bases, with 27 bases between them. Germline CDR1 KGHSH, CDR2 LQKENI. CDR3 size: 19 residues. The CDR3 loop reads CASSSTQGPLWRPTDTQYF. The CDR3 DNA follows: TGTGCCAGCTCATCTACTCAGGGTCCGCTCTGGAGGCCGACAGATACGCAGTATTTT.

The V and J genes are TRBV6-6 and TRBJ2-7; D ambiguous. CDR1 and CDR2 (germline): MNHNY, SVGAGI (reference sequence). This CDR3 contains 12 residues. Deletions cut 6 bases from V and 1 base from J, with 7 bases between. The CDR3 region has the DNA TGTGCCAGCAGCCAGTCTTCCTACGAGCAGTACTTC. It translates to CASSQSSYEQYF.

CDR3 amino acids: CASSIGGAEQFF. The CDR3 coding sequence is TGTGCCAGTAGTATAGGTGGTGCAGAGCAGTTCTTC. The chain employs TRBV19 and TRBJ2-1; D is ambiguous. Between the trimmed V and J ends, which lost 1 base and 10 bases, there was a span of 8 bases. The CDR3 contains 12 residues. Germline V lookup: CDR1 LNHDA, CDR2 SQIVND (reference sequence).

The rearrangement uses TRBV7-9 and TRBJ1-1; D remains ambiguous. The CDR3 has 15 residues. V dropped 5 bases and J dropped 6 bases, with 19 bases sitting between them. Germline V gene sequence: CDR1 SEHNR, CDR2 FQNEAQ (reference sequence). CDR3 in DNA: TGTGCCAGCAGCAAGAAGGGTAGTACACACTCTGAAGCTTTCTTT. It codes for CASSKKGSTHSEAFF.

The chain links TRBV6-1 to TRBJ2-3; no clear D. The V end lost 0 bases, the J end lost 2 bases, and 18 bases lay between the germline ends. The CDR3 is made up of 18 amino acids. The germline V gene encodes CDR1 MNHNS and CDR2 SASEGT. The DNA for the CDR3 is TGTGCCAGCAGTGAAGCGCACGGGCCCGGAAGTTCCACAGATACGCAGTATTTT. Amino acid sequence: CASSEAHGPGSSTDTQYF.